The present T cell receptor beta chain was sequenced within a study of identical twins. Study-wide results and limits: Possibly, invariant MAIT and iNKT cells partly confounded zero-insertion analyses.

Trimming at V came to 8 bases and at J to 4 bases, leaving 6 bases not matched to a gene. The V gene's germline CDR1 is SEHNR and CDR2 FQNEAQ (reference sequence). The CDR3 is 13 amino acids. Template switching added a universal primer site, and cDNA bore unique molecular identifiers. TCRdb reprocessed the 5' RACE reads with MiXCR, giving one entry per CDR3 protein. The table shows about 340,000 distinct CDR3 sequences, with 9% to 15% occurring only once. This clonotype was observed at least ten times. The antigen remains unidentified. These data were likewise used in another study, on yellow fever vaccine responses in identical twins.

The origin of this receptor is a woman aged 18-35 years in good health. Specimen: CD8+ T cells sorted from blood. The rearrangement uses TRBV7-9 and TRBJ1-2, with 8 bases that match TRBD1. CDR3: CASAGQGGYGYTF. The DNA for the CDR3 is TGTGCCAGCGCAGGACAGGGTGGCTATGGCTACACCTTC.